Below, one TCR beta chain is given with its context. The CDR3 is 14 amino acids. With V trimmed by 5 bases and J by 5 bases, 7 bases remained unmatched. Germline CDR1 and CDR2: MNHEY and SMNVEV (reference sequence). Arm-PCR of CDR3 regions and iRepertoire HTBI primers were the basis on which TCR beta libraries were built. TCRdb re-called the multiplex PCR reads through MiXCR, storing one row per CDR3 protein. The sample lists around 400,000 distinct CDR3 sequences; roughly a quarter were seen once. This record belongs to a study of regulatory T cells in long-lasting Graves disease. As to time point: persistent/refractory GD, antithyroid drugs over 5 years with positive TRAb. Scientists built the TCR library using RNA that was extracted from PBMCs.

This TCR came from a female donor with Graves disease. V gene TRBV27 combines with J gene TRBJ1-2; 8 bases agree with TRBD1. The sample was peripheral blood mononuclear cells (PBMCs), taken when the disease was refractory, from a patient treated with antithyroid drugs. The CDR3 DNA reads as TGTGCCAGCAGTGGCCAGGGGGCGAGGTATGGCTACACCTTC. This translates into CASSGQGARYGYTF.